This passage covers 26 T cell receptor beta chains from one sample sequenced in a study of CD8 T cells in ankylosing spondylitis. Study observations and caveats: There was a TCR beta motif, made of several highly homologous variants, that appeared characteristic of ankylosing spondylitis blood.

These receptors lack a known antigen. TCRdb processed the 5' RACE reads anew with MiXCR; each CDR3 protein has one entry. The table has under 250,000 distinct CDR3 sequences, more than 5.5% seen once. The sample comprised blood, either unsorted or a sorted T cell fraction (not recorded which). All receptors derive from a male donor with ankylosing spondylitis.

This clonotype was detected only a few times. The V and J genes are TRBV4-3 and TRBJ2-1; TRBD2 might be the D (5 bases). Germline values: CDR1 LGHNA, CDR2 YSLEER. Trimming removed 0 bases at V and 2 bases at J, with 8 bases between. This CDR3 is built from 15 residues. The CDR3 DNA reads as TGCGCCAGCAGCCAAGATCAAGCGGCCTACAATGAGCAGTTCTTC. This codes for CASSQDQAAYNEQFF.

This clonotype was seen at least ten times. The rearrangement links TRBV11-2 to TRBJ2-1; 8 positions agree with TRBD1. The V gene's germline CDR1 is SGHAT and CDR2 FQNNGV. The CDR3 has 14 residues. Trimming cost V 0 bases and J 7 bases; bases outside gene matches: 2. In nucleotides, the CDR3 is TGTGCCAGCAGCTTAGACAGGGGGCGGAATGAGCAGTTCTTC. This translates into CASSLDRGRNEQFF.

CDR3 nucleotides: TGTGCCAGCAGCTTTAAACCCCTTGCAAATGAGCAGTTCTTC. Amino acid sequence: CASSFKPLANEQFF. The rearrangement joins TRBV7-8 to TRBJ2-1; the D is unclear. CDR1 SGHVS and CDR2 FQNEAQ come from the germline V gene. This CDR3 spans 14 amino acids. Between the trimmed V and J ends, which lost 3 bases and 7 bases, there was a span of 13 bases.

This clonotype was detected ten times or more. The chain combines TRBV19 with TRBJ2-7, with D possibly TRBD2 on 5 matching bases. V gave up 3 bases and J gave up 0 bases, with 18 bases separating them. There are 17 residues in the CDR3. Germline V lookup: CDR1 LNHDA, CDR2 SQIVND (reference sequence). The CDR3 reads CASSILSSRGLSYEQYF. For the CDR3, the DNA is TGTGCCAGTAGTATTTTGTCCTCACGGGGTCTCTCCTACGAGCAGTACTTC.

The chain combines TRBV7-2 with TRBJ1-1; a weak D match, TRBD1 (5 bases). CDR1 and CDR2 (germline): SGHTA, FQGNSA. With 1 base removed from V and 4 bases from J, the gap between germline ends came to 10 bases. This CDR3 contains 14 residues. Written as DNA, the CDR3 is TGTGCCAGCAGCTTAGGCAGGGTGGGCACTGAAGCTTTCTTT. The encoded protein is CASSLGRVGTEAFF. The full variable domain, with the rest looked up from reference TRBV7-2 and TRBJ1-1, is GAGVSQSPSNKVTEKGKDVELRCDPISGHTALYWYRQSLGQGLEFLIYFQGNSAPDKSGLPSDRFSAERTGGSVSTLTIQRTQQEDSAVYLCASSLGRVGTEAFFGQGTRLTVV.

In this sample, this clonotype turned up a few times. The chain couples TRBV6-1 to TRBJ1-1, with no clear D. The V and J ends lost 5 bases and 4 bases respectively, with 14 bases between them. This CDR3 is built from 14 residues. Germline V gene data show CDR1 as MNHNS and CDR2 as SASEGT. CDR3 nucleotides: TGTGCCAGCAGTAGACGGGGTCTGAGCACTGAAGCTTTCTTT. It specifies CASSRRGLSTEAFF.

This clonotype was seen repeatedly, ten times or more. The genes are TRBV11-2 and TRBJ2-3; 9 nucleotides align to TRBD1. There are 19 residues in the CDR3. From germline, CDR1 is SGHAT and CDR2 FQNNGV. V was clipped by 4 bases and J by 2 bases; unmatched bases: 16. The CDR3 spells CASSSYPLRQGDVTDTQYF. CDR3 bases: TGTGCCAGCAGCTCCTACCCATTACGACAGGGGGATGTCACAGATACGCAGTATTTT. Looking up the rest from reference TRBV11-2 and TRBJ2-3 gives the full variable domain: EAGVAQSPRYKIIEKRQSVAFWCNPISGHATLYWYQQILGQGPKLLIQFQNNGVVDDSQLPKDRFSAERLKGVDSTLKIQPAKLEDSAVYLCASSSYPLRQGDVTDTQYFGPGTRLTVL.

This clonotype was seen ten or more times. The V and J genes are TRBV12-5 and TRBJ2-7; 8 bases align to TRBD1. Germline V gene lookup returns CDR1 LGHNT and CDR2 FRNRAP. V lost 4 bases and J lost 6; bases outside the gene matches: 2. The CDR3 runs 12 residues. CDR3 sequence (DNA): TGTGCTAGTGGTTACGGACAGGGCGAGCAGTACTTC. Encoded protein: CASGYGQGEQYF. Using reference TRBV12-5 and TRBJ2-7 for the parts outside the CDR3, the full variable domain is DARVTQTPRHKVTEMGQEVTMRCQPILGHNTVFWYRQTMMQGLELLAYFRNRAPLDDSGMPKDRFSAEMPDATLATLKIQPSEPRDSAVYFCASGYGQGEQYFGPGTRLTVT.

With respect to this clonotype: A read error is possible here, since a much larger clone lies one base away. V gene TRBV7-9 combines with J gene TRBJ2-3; D unresolved. The CDR3 spans 11 residues. Germline loops: CDR1 SEHNR, CDR2 FQNEAQ (reference sequence). The CDR3 spells CTSSLTDTQYF. The CDR3 DNA sequence: TGTACCAGCAGCTTAACAGATACGCAGTATTTT.

This clonotype was seen at least ten times. The chain joins TRBV9 to TRBJ2-3; D gene unclear. Germline CDR1 reads SGDLS; CDR2 reads YYNGEE. The CDR3 consists of 13 residues. Trimming left V 2 bases short and J 2 bases short, with 6 bases between. The CDR3 sequence is CASSVEYTDTQYF. The CDR3 DNA follows: TGTGCCAGCAGCGTGGAATACACAGATACGCAGTATTTT.

The chain has TRBV20-1 and TRBJ1-1; TRBD1 matches at 7 bases. J lost 2 bases, V lost 2 bases, and 5 bases had no gene match. From germline, CDR1 is DFQATT and CDR2 SNEGSKA (reference sequence). CDR3 length equals 14 residues. Here the CDR3 reads CSARSDRDNTEAFF. Written as DNA, the CDR3 is TGCAGTGCTAGAAGCGACAGGGATAACACTGAAGCTTTCTTT.

This clonotype showed up many times. The genes are TRBV6-5 and TRBJ2-3; D remains ambiguous. Germline lookup yields CDR1 MNHEY and CDR2 SVGAGI. This CDR3 is 13 amino acids long. V lost 4 bases and J lost 2, with 7 bases in between. The CDR3 DNA is TGTGCCAGCAGTTTCGCGAACACAGATACGCAGTATTTT. Protein: CASSFANTDTQYF.

V and J are TRBV28 and TRBJ1-1; 7 positions agree with TRBD1. CDR1 and CDR2 from the germline V gene are MDHEN and SYDVKM. The CDR3 loop spans 12 amino acids. The trim removed 3 bases at V and 6 bases at J, leaving 1 base unmatched. The CDR3 DNA reads as TGTGCCAGCAGTTTCGGACAGGCTGAAGCTTTCTTT. Protein sequence: CASSFGQAEAFF.

V usage is TRBV7-9 and J usage is TRBJ2-7, with TRBD1 as a possible D gene (6 bases). Germline assignment: CDR1 SEHNR and CDR2 FQNEAQ (reference sequence). The V end was cut by 0 bases, the J end by 3 bases, with 12 bases between. CDR3 length: 15 residues. The CDR3 reads CASSLALGQSYEQYF. The CDR3 nucleotides are TGTGCCAGCAGCTTAGCGCTTGGACAGAGCTACGAGCAGTACTTC.

This clonotype was observed at least ten times. The rearrangement uses TRBV12-3 or TRBV12-4 and TRBJ1-2, with D unclear. This CDR3 contains 11 residues. V lost 4 bases to trimming and J lost 4 bases, with 4 bases between them. DNA of the CDR3: TGTGCCAGCAGTTCCTTCTATGGCTACACCTTC. Translating it yields CASSSFYGYTF.

This clonotype was found many times. V and J are TRBV4-1 and TRBJ1-2; 7 positions agree with TRBD1. The germline V gene encodes CDR1 MGHRA and CDR2 YSYEKL. The CDR3 length is 15 residues. Trimming at V came to 1 base and at J to 8 bases, leaving 10 bases not matched to a gene. This CDR3 is CASSQGAGTVSGYTF. The CDR3, as DNA: TGCGCCAGCAGCCAAGGTGCCGGGACAGTCTCCGGCTACACCTTC.

This clonotype has a count of ten or more. CDR3 sequence (DNA): TGTGCCATCAGTGGGGGGGTCATGAACACTGAAGCTTTCTTT. It translates to CAISGGVMNTEAFF. The gene calls are TRBV10-3 and TRBJ1-1; D might be TRBD1 (5 bases). From germline, CDR1 is ENHRY and CDR2 SYGVKD. The CDR3 runs to 14 residues. V shed 4 bases and J shed 0 bases, with 9 bases lying between them.

The chain joins TRBV10-1 to TRBJ2-7, with TRBD2 matching over 11 bases. The CDR3 has 15 residues. Germline V gives CDR1 WNHNN, CDR2 SYGVQD (reference sequence). The V and J ends lost 6 bases and 9 bases, in that order; junction bases with no gene match: 13. CDR3 in DNA: TGCGCCAGCAGCCTTAGCGGGAGGGCCGGGTCGCGGCAGTACTTC. As protein: CASSLSGRAGSRQYF.

V is TRBV7-9 and J is TRBJ2-7; TRBD1 agrees at 7 bases. The CDR3 extends over 15 amino acids. The V gene end was trimmed by 5 bases and the J gene end by 7 bases; junction bases not matched to a gene: 14. Germline CDR1 and CDR2: SEHNR and FQNEAQ (reference sequence). The CDR3 loop is CASSAPGTVYAEQYF. The CDR3 DNA reads as TGTGCCAGCAGCGCCCCCGGGACAGTATACGCGGAGCAGTACTTC.

The V call is TRBV24-1, the J call TRBJ2-5; D may correspond to TRBD1 or TRBD2 (5 bases each). Between the trimmed V and J ends, which lost 3 bases and 8 bases, there was a span of 12 bases. Germline V lookup: CDR1 KGHDR, CDR2 SFDVKD. The CDR3 totals 13 residues. Written as DNA, the CDR3 is TGTGCCACCAGTGATGGGACGGAATTAACCCAGTACTTC. Protein product: CATSDGTELTQYF.

This clonotype was seen many times. The chain employs TRBV7-9 and TRBJ1-2; unclear D gene. The CDR3 has 13 amino acids. Between the trimmed V and J ends, which lost 1 base and 8 bases, there was a span of 11 bases. Germline CDR1 reads SEHNR; CDR2 reads FQNEAQ (reference sequence). Here the CDR3 reads CASSLGNSEGYTF. The DNA of the CDR3 is TGTGCCAGCAGCTTAGGGAACTCCGAGGGCTACACCTTC.

This clonotype was counted ten times or more. This chain links TRBV12-3 or TRBV12-4 with TRBJ2-3, with D unclear. The germline V and J ends were trimmed by 5 bases and 0 bases, with 9 bases remaining between them. The CDR3 is 14 residues long. CDR3 amino acids: CASSGLPSTDTQYF. CDR3 sequence (DNA): TGTGCCAGCAGTGGCCTACCGAGCACAGATACGCAGTATTTT.

This clonotype was detected many times. The gene calls are TRBV11-2 and TRBJ1-1; D call uncertain. Trimming shortened V by 1 base and J by 0 bases, and 12 bases separated the two germline ends. There are 16 residues in the CDR3. Germline V gene lookup returns CDR1 SGHAT and CDR2 FQNNGV. CDR3 in amino acids: CASSLARGRLNTEAFF. In nucleotides, the CDR3 is TGTGCCAGCAGCTTAGCCCGCGGACGCTTGAACACTGAAGCTTTCTTT. Complete variable domain (other parts from reference TRBV11-2 and TRBJ1-1): EAGVAQSPRYKIIEKRQSVAFWCNPISGHATLYWYQQILGQGPKLLIQFQNNGVVDDSQLPKDRFSAERLKGVDSTLKIQPAKLEDSAVYLCASSLARGRLNTEAFFGQGTRLTVV.

This clonotype showed up just a few times. This sequence joins TRBV28 and TRBJ2-1, with 7 bases aligning to TRBD2. Trimming took 9 bases from V and 4 from J; bases not matched to a gene: 12. This CDR3 has 15 residues. Per germline, CDR1 MDHEN and CDR2 SYDVKM. The CDR3 reads CASKLGGGDYNEQFF. Written as DNA, the CDR3 is TGTGCCAGTAAACTGGGGGGAGGGGATTACAATGAGCAGTTCTTC. Combining the CDR3 with reference TRBV28 and TRBJ2-1 gives the whole variable domain DVKVTQSSRYLVKRTGEKVFLECVQDMDHENMFWYRQDPGLGLRLIYFSYDVKMKEKGDIPEGYSVSREKKERFSLILESASTNQTSMYLCASKLGGGDYNEQFFGPGTRLTVL.

This clonotype was recorded many times. The V call is TRBV15, the J call TRBJ2-1, with 7 nucleotides matching TRBD1. With 3 bases clipped from V and 6 bases from J, the junction kept 8 bases outside the gene matches. CDR1 is LNHNV, CDR2 YYDKDF, per germline (reference sequence). CDR3 length: 15 residues. CDR3 amino acids: CATSSGWTGINEQFF. Here the CDR3 DNA reads TGTGCCACCAGCAGTGGCTGGACAGGTATCAATGAGCAGTTCTTC.

This clonotype has a count of ten or more. The chain joins TRBV6-1 to TRBJ2-3, with TRBD2 identical over 14 bases. The CDR3 runs to 18 residues. Per the germline V gene, CDR1 is MNHNS and CDR2 is SASEGT. V dropped 6 bases and J dropped 3; count of bases not matched to a gene: 11. The DNA of the CDR3 is TGTGCCAGCAGCAAACGGAGGGGACTAGCGGGAGTAACAGATACGCAGTATTTT. Its translation: CASSKRRGLAGVTDTQYF.